This record looks at one T cell receptor beta chain sequence and its context. The sample comes from a study of blood T cell repertoires in COVID-19. Profiled with immunoSEQ multiplex PCR; TCRdb holds only in-frame clones, not every one. The sample has around 170,000 clones, about 88% seen once. The CDR3 is 13 residues long. The V gene lost 2 bases and the J gene lost 8 bases, with 12 bases spanning the gap. Per the germline V gene, CDR1 is SGHTA and CDR2 is FQGTGA. Sequencing was performed on PBMCs or T cells enriched from blood (not recorded which). The chain carries TRBV7-3 and TRBJ1-1; weak D call: TRBD1 (5 bases). The TCR comes from a woman between 18 and 29 years old who had recovered from COVID-19. The CDR3 DNA reads TGTGCCAGCAGCTTAGGTTTGGGGGGAGAAGCTTTCTTT. It specifies CASSLGLGGEAFF.